A single sample is the source of the 27 T cell receptor beta chains below, sequenced in a study of cytomegalovirus exposure and HLA in healthy donors. PCR primers comprised 60 Vbeta and 13 Jbeta primers. Here immunoSEQ multiplex PCR was the method, and the copy in TCRdb shows in-frame clones only, minus some. The repertoire includes more than 90,000 clones, 77% of them detected once, and approximately 8% sits in the top ten. Sequencing was carried out using PBMCs. Receptors originate from a female donor in good health and CMV-seronegative.

J is TRBJ2-2 and V is TRBV28, with 13 bases matching TRBD2. In germline, CDR1 is MDHEN, CDR2 SYDVKM. This CDR3 has 14 amino acids. In DNA form, the CDR3 reads TGTGTTGCGGGGACTAGCGGGATCACCGGGGAGCTGTTTTTT. It specifies CVAGTSGITGELFF.

The chain recombines TRBV13 with TRBJ1-6; tentative D call: TRBD1 (6 bases). The V gene's germline CDR1 is PRHDT and CDR2 FYEKMQ (reference sequence). There are 15 residues in the CDR3. V lost 8 bases and J 8 bases, leaving 19 bases between the germline ends. The CDR3 sequence is CASCQGPGADSPLHF. CDR3 DNA: TGTGCCAGCTGTCAGGGGCCCGGGGCCGATTCACCCCTCCACTTT. The whole variable domain, filled in from reference TRBV13 and TRBJ1-6, reads AAGVIQSPRHLIKEKRETATLKCYPIPRHDTVYWYQQGPGQDPQFLISFYEKMQSDKGSIPDRFSAQQFSDYHSELNMSSLELGDSALYFCASCQGPGADSPLHFGNGTRLTVT.

V is TRBV30 and J is TRBJ2-7, with D perhaps TRBD1 (6 bases). This CDR3 is 17 amino acids long. Trimming stripped 2 bases from V and 0 bases from J, with 20 bases between. Looked up from germline, CDR1 is GTSNPN and CDR2 is SVGIG (reference sequence). The CDR3 here is CAWSIELRGPSSYEQYF. Written as DNA, the CDR3 is TGTGCCTGGAGTATTGAACTCAGGGGCCCGAGCTCCTACGAGCAGTACTTC.

The chain carries TRBV5-1 and TRBJ2-1; 9 nucleotides line up with TRBD2. This CDR3 spans 17 amino acids. Germline V gives CDR1 SGHRS, CDR2 YFSETQ. V trimming: 0 bases; J trimming: 5 bases; junction bases outside the gene matches: 9. The CDR3 protein is CASSLARAGGPHNEQFF. CDR3 DNA sequence: TGCGCCAGCAGCTTGGCCAGGGCGGGGGGGCCCCACAATGAGCAGTTCTTC.

By share, this clone counts as medium-sized. The gene calls are TRBV6-5 and TRBJ1-3; TRBD1 is a possible D gene (6 bases). Trimming left V 4 bases short and J 1 base short, with 11 bases between. Germline V gene lookup returns CDR1 MNHEY and CDR2 SVGAGI. The CDR3 length is 15 residues. The CDR3 spells CASSSAGVSGNTIYF. The CDR3 DNA sequence: TGTGCCAGCAGTTCCGCAGGGGTATCTGGAAACACCATATATTTT.

This chain connects TRBV5-1 to TRBJ2-1; 9 nucleotides agree with TRBD1. V lost 4 bases and J lost 6; bases outside the gene matches: 8. This CDR3 spans 15 amino acids. In germline, CDR1 is SGHRS, CDR2 YFSETQ. CDR3 DNA sequence: TGCGCCAGCAGCCCCGGGACAGGGTTCATCAATGAGCAGTTCTTC. Its translation is CASSPGTGFINEQFF.

Remarks on this clone: At one end, the junction sequence differs from germline, possibly due to a read error. Other nucleotide sequences in the sample specify the same CDR3. The chain couples TRBV5-1 to TRBJ2-5; 12 bases fit TRBD2. Germline CDR1 reads SGHRS; CDR2 reads YFSETQ. The CDR3 is made up of 17 amino acids. CDR3 sequence (DNA): TGCGCCAGCAGCTTGGCCAGCGCTAGCGGGGGGGCCGAGACCCAATACTTC. This translates into CASSLASASGGAETQYF.

The genes are TRBV9 and TRBJ2-3, with TRBD2 matching 10 bases. V shed 4 bases, J shed 0 bases, and the junction held 11 bases outside the gene matches. CDR1 and CDR2 (germline): SGDLS, YYNGEE. The CDR3 contains 18 residues. The CDR3 nucleotides are TGTGCCAGCAGCCCACAACTCCGGACTAGCGGTAGCACAGATACGCAGTATTTT. Translating it yields CASSPQLRTSGSTDTQYF.

The chain uses TRBV9 and TRBJ2-2, with 8 bases matching TRBD2. The V and J ends lost 3 bases and 5 bases, in that order; junction bases with no gene match: 9. The length of the CDR3 is 16 residues. The germline CDR1 and CDR2 sequences are SGDLS and YYNGEE. The CDR3 DNA follows: TGTGCCAGCAGCGGCTCCGGGACTAGACAAACCGGGGAGCTGTTTTTT. Residues: CASSGSGTRQTGELFF.

This clone was seen only a few times. At one of its ends the junction is not consistent with the germline gene, which may arise from a read error. The chain employs TRBV7-9 and TRBJ2-3, with 9 nucleotides matching TRBD2. In germline, CDR1 is SEHNR, CDR2 FQNEAQ (reference sequence). CDR3 length equals 9 residues. Here the CDR3 reads CSSGGYGDF. CDR3 DNA: TGTTCCAGCGGGGGGTACGGGGATTTT.

This clone has just one count. The J gene is TRBJ2-5, the V gene TRBV7-9; 7 nucleotides match TRBD1. V lost 5 bases and J lost 1; bases outside the gene matches: 4. In germline, CDR1 is SEHNR, CDR2 FQNEAQ (reference sequence). CDR3 length: 14 residues. The CDR3 reads CASSLRTGQETQYF. The CDR3 coding sequence is TGTGCCAGCAGCCTGCGGACAGGCCAAGAGACCCAGTACTTC.

The rearrangement uses TRBV7-8 and TRBJ1-2; a possible D gene is TRBD1 (6 bases). Germline values: CDR1 SGHVS, CDR2 FQNEAQ. The CDR3 runs 16 residues. V was cut by 4 bases and J by 8 bases, with 23 bases left in between. The CDR3 coding sequence is TGTGCCAGCAGCTCACCTACGGGGGGACGGGGGGGCGGCTACACCTTC. Translated, it gives CASSSPTGGRGGGYTF.

The chain employs TRBV29-1 and TRBJ1-5, with 7 bases matching TRBD1. The CDR3 is 13 amino acids. Trimming took 5 bases from V and 5 from J; bases not matched to a gene: 6. Germline CDR1 SQVTM, CDR2 ANQGSEA. Written as DNA, the CDR3 is TGCAGCGTTCGACAGGGACTGGATCAGCCCCAGCATTTT. Protein product: CSVRQGLDQPQHF.

This clone is medium-sized. J is TRBJ2-3 and V is TRBV7-6; no definite D call. CDR3 size: 14 residues. CDR1 and CDR2 (germline): SGHVS, FNYEAQ. V gave up 4 bases and J gave up 2 bases, with 10 bases separating them. The CDR3: CASSSQTITDTQYF. The CDR3 nucleotides are TGTGCCAGCAGCTCACAAACTATCACAGATACGCAGTATTTT.

The genes are TRBV18 and TRBJ1-5, with 9 positions matching TRBD1. The CDR3 sequence is 16 residues long. Germline CDR1 and CDR2: KGHSH and LQKENI. J was trimmed by 6 bases and V by 2 bases; bases with no gene match: 8. This CDR3 reads CASSPGGTGFGQPQHF. In nucleotides, the CDR3 is TGTGCCAGCTCACCAGGAGGGACAGGGTTTGGTCAGCCCCAGCATTTT.

The gene calls are TRBV5-6 and TRBJ2-1; tentative D call: TRBD2 (9 bases). This CDR3 has 16 amino acids. V was cut by 4 bases and J by 5 bases, with 19 bases left in between. The V gene's germline CDR1 is SGHDT and CDR2 YYEEEE. This CDR3 is CASSPGGGRADNEQFF. As DNA, the CDR3 is TGTGCCAGCAGCCCAGGGGGCGGGAGGGCTGACAATGAGCAGTTCTTC.

The chain employs TRBV6-5 and TRBJ2-7; 8 bases are shared with TRBD1. Losses at the gene ends were 5 bases for V and 1 base for J; bases not matched to a gene: 7. The germline V gene encodes CDR1 MNHEY and CDR2 SVGAGI. The CDR3 consists of 15 residues. The CDR3: CASSGTGPWSYEQYF. CDR3 in DNA: TGTGCCAGCAGTGGGACAGGTCCATGGTCCTACGAGCAGTACTTC.

The chain uses TRBV2 and TRBJ1-2; no firm D call. CDR3 length: 14 residues. V lost 4 bases, J lost 6 bases, and 15 bases lay in between. The germline gives CDR1 SNHLY, CDR2 FYNNEI. CDR3 sequence (DNA): TGTGCCAGCAGTGCTGAGAGGGAGTTTAATGGCTACACCTTC. It yields the protein CASSAEREFNGYTF.

V usage is TRBV9 and J usage is TRBJ1-6; a weak D match, TRBD1 (6 bases). The germline CDR1 and CDR2 sequences are SGDLS and YYNGEE. Trimming pared 0 bases from V and 14 bases from J, leaving 12 bases between. This CDR3 comprises 13 residues. The CDR3 sequence: CASSVDRDSALHF. The CDR3 coding sequence is TGTGCCAGCAGCGTAGACAGGGATAGTGCCCTCCACTTT. Full variable domain (missing parts from reference TRBV9 and TRBJ1-6): DSGVTQTPKHLITATGQRVTLRCSPRSGDLSVYWYQQSLDQGLQFLIQYYNGEERAKGNILERFSAQQFPDLHSELNLSSLELGDSALYFCASSVDRDSALHFGNGTRLTVT.

The chain uses TRBV5-4 and TRBJ2-1; 9 bases line up with TRBD1. V dropped 0 bases and J dropped 7; count of bases not matched to a gene: 8. Germline-derived CDR1 and CDR2 are SGHNT and YYREEE (reference sequence). The CDR3 sequence is 16 residues long. For the CDR3, the DNA is TGTGCCAGCAGCTTGGACCGGGACAGGGTTTCAAATGAGCAGTTCTTC. This codes for CASSLDRDRVSNEQFF. The entire variable domain, with the rest obtained from reference TRBV5-4 and TRBJ2-1, is as follows: ETGVTQSPTHLIKTRGQQVTLRCSSQSGHNTVSWYQQALGQGPQFIFQYYREEENGRGNFPPRFSGLQFPNYSSELNVNALELDDSALYLCASSLDRDRVSNEQFFGPGTRLTVL.

The CDR3 here is CASSRDTANYGYTF. The CDR3 DNA follows: TGCGCCAGCAGCAGGGACACTGCGAACTATGGCTACACCTTC. V usage is TRBV5-1 and J usage is TRBJ1-2; D is perhaps TRBD1 (6 bases). Germline CDR1 and CDR2: SGHRS and YFSETQ. CDR3 size: 14 residues. With 4 bases removed from V and 2 bases from J, the gap between germline ends came to 12 bases. The full variable domain, completed using reference TRBV5-1 and TRBJ1-2, is KAGVTQTPRYLIKTRGQQVTLSCSPISGHRSVSWYQQTPGQGLQFLFEYFSETQRNKGNFPGRFSGRQFSNSRSEMNVSTLELGDSALYLCASSRDTANYGYTFGSGTRLTVV.

V is TRBV5-1 and J is TRBJ2-5; D call uncertain. In germline, CDR1 is SGHRS, CDR2 YFSETQ. The CDR3 consists of 14 residues. Trimming took 5 bases from V and 0 from J, leaving 11 bases between them. The DNA of the CDR3 is TGCGCCAGCAGTTGGTCAGCGTACCAAGAGACCCAGTACTTC. Translated, it gives CASSWSAYQETQYF.

The chain uses TRBV10-3 and TRBJ1-1, with D hard to call. CDR1 is ENHRY, CDR2 SYGVKD, per germline. This CDR3 is 14 amino acids long. Trimming pared 6 bases from V and 4 bases from J, leaving 15 bases between. The DNA for the CDR3 is TGTGCCATCAGAAAGGCTCTGGGAGGCACTGAAGCTTTCTTT. It is translated as CAIRKALGGTEAFF.

This chain connects TRBV19 to TRBJ1-5, with D possibly matching TRBD1 (5 bases). V was pared by 6 bases and J by 6 bases, with 12 bases between. Germline V gene sequence: CDR1 LNHDA, CDR2 SQIVND (reference sequence). The CDR3 extends over 13 amino acids. Here the CDR3 DNA reads TGTGCCAGTAGGGGTCTACAGGTTCAGCCCCAGCATTTT. This encodes CASRGLQVQPQHF.

The chain carries TRBV27 and TRBJ2-7; 7 bases fit TRBD2. CDR1 MNHEY and CDR2 SMNVEV come from the germline V gene (reference sequence). This CDR3 spans 19 amino acids. Germline trimming cut 0 bases from V and 2 bases from J; bases unmatched to any gene: 16. The CDR3 coding sequence is TGTGCCAGCAGTTTATCGAAGACACGGGCGAGCGGGATAACCTACGAGCAGTACTTC. It specifies CASSLSKTRASGITYEQYF.

The chain links TRBV11-2 to TRBJ2-1; a weak D match, TRBD1 (5 bases). The CDR3 length is 14 residues. CDR1 SGHAT and CDR2 FQNNGV come from the germline V gene. V was trimmed by 0 bases and J by 12 bases, leaving 15 bases between them. This CDR3 reads CASSLDGQGIRQFF. The CDR3 region has the DNA TGTGCCAGCAGCTTAGATGGGCAGGGTATCAGGCAGTTCTTC.

The chain has TRBV19 and TRBJ1-3; the D gene is possibly TRBD1 (5 bases). The germline V gene has CDR1 LNHDA and CDR2 SQIVND (reference sequence). V lost 9 bases and J 4 bases, leaving 16 bases between the germline ends. The CDR3 contains 14 residues. The CDR3 protein is CASCRGGLGNTIYF. The CDR3 DNA reads as TGTGCCAGCTGCCGGGGGGGACTCGGAAACACCATATATTTT.